Listed below are T cell receptor beta chains from one sample, sequenced in a study of blood T cell repertoires in COVID-19. The protocol was immunoSEQ multiplex PCR, while the TCRdb copy is restricted to in-frame clones and leaves out a portion. The sample contains about 260,000 clones, about 82% of which appear only once. Sample: PBMCs or T cells enriched from blood (not recorded which). All receptors derive from a woman in her fifties or sixties who had recovered from COVID-19. Each CDR3 is given with its conserved first and last residue. A D gene is named only where the DNA matches it firmly. A clone size is listed for some rows: how often the clone was seen (once, few, many), or a class if it is expanded.

NA	TRBV19	TRBD1	TRBJ1-3	TGTGCCAGTAGTTGGGACAGGGCCCATCTTGGAAACACCATATATTTT	CASSWDRAHLGNTIYF
NA	TRBV9	NA	TRBJ1-6	TGTGCCAGCAGCGTAGACAGTTCTAATTCACCCCTCCACTTT	CASSVDSSNSPLHF
NA	TRBV7-9	TRBD1	TRBJ2-5	TGTGCCAGCAGCGCCTGGGACAGGGGACTTCAAGAGACCCAGTACTTC	CASSAWDRGLQETQYF
once	TRBV6-5	NA	TRBJ1-4	TGTGCCAGCAGTTTTCGTAATGAAAAACTGTTTTTT	CASSFRNEKLFF
NA	TRBV2	TRBD1	TRBJ2-3	TGTGCCAGCGTTGGCCGGGACAGGGGGGCAGATACGCAGTATTTT	CASVGRDRGADTQYF
NA	TRBV3-1/TRBV3-2	NA	TRBJ1-1	TGTGCCAGCAGCCAAGCAGGATCCGGCACTGAAGCTTTCTTT	CASSQAGSGTEAFF
few	TRBV10-3	NA	TRBJ1-2	TGTGCCATCAGGCCGGGGGGGCGCGCCTATGGCTACACCTTC	CAIRPGGRAYGYTF
NA	TRBV11-3	NA	TRBJ1-6	TGTGCCAGCAGCCCCCGGCCGGGAGATAATTCACCCCTCCACTTT	CASSPRPGDNSPLHF
NA	TRBV9	TRBD1	TRBJ1-5	TGTGCCAGCAGCGTAAAAATGGATCCAGGGGGCGAGGATCAGCCCCAGCATTTT	CASSVKMDPGGEDQPQHF
NA	TRBV6-6	TRBD1	TRBJ2-2	TGTGCCAGCAGTTACGACAGGGTGCGGGCCGGGGAGCTGTTTTTT	CASSYDRVRAGELFF
once	TRBV4-1	NA	TRBJ2-7	TGCGCCAGCAGTCAACCCAGGGGGGCTTCCTACGAGCAGTACTTC	CASSQPRGASYEQYF
NA	TRBV5-4	TRBD1	TRBJ2-3	TGTGCCAGCAGCTTGCAGGGGGCTGGCACAGATACGCAGTATTTT	CASSLQGAGTDTQYF
once	TRBV6-5	TRBD2	TRBJ2-5	TGTGCCAGCAGTTACAGTCCTAGCGGGATTGAGACCCAGTACTTC	CASSYSPSGIETQYF
NA	TRBV2	NA	TRBJ1-1	TGTGCCAGCAGTGTCTTTTCGGGAACTGAAGCTTTCTTT	CASSVFSGTEAFF
NA	TRBV29-1	TRBD1	TRBJ1-1	TGCAGCGTTGCCTGGACAGGGGGCACTGAAGCTTTCTTT	CSVAWTGGTEAFF
NA	TRBV14	NA	TRBJ1-1	TGTGCCAGCAGCCAAGAAACTTACACTGAAGCTTTCTTT	CASSQETYTEAFF
NA	TRBV28	NA	TRBJ1-4	TGTGCCAGCAGTCGCTCCGGGACAAGGAATGAAAAACTGTTTTTT	CASSRSGTRNEKLFF
NA	TRBV7-3	TRBD2	TRBJ2-2	TGTGCCAGCAGCTGGGAGGGAGCTTACACCGGGGAGCTGTTTTTT	CASSWEGAYTGELFF
NA	TRBV5-6	TRBD1	TRBJ1-1	TGTGCCAGCAGCCCGACTGCCACAGGGGTTTTGACTGAAGCTTTCTTT	CASSPTATGVLTEAFF
NA	TRBV4-1	NA	TRBJ2-3	TGCGCCAGCAGCCCCCTCTTTCCAGCGGGCGCTACAGATACGCAGTATTTT	CASSPLFPAGATDTQYF
NA	TRBV25-1	NA	TRBJ2-5	TGTGCCAGCAGTTCCAATAGGGGATGGGAGACCCAGTACTTC	CASSSNRGWETQYF
NA	TRBV28	TRBD1	TRBJ1-1	TGTGCCAGCAGTTTGGGAGACAGGGACACTGAAGCTTTCTTT	CASSLGDRDTEAFF
once	TRBV4-3	NA	TRBJ2-7	TGCGCCAGCAGCCAAGGAGGAGGGGTCGAGCAGTACTTC	CASSQGGGVEQYF